This T cell receptor (beta chain) was captured in a study of blood T cell repertoires in COVID-19. Across the whole study: Whether acute or convalescent, the COVID-19 samples came from the United States, Italy and Spain. Sources were T cells, B-cell-depleted T cells, or PBMCs; the material itself was cDNA or gDNA.

The CDR3 has 16 amino acids. Trimming took off 0 bases at V and 1 base at J, with 13 bases between the two ends. Germline-derived CDR1 and CDR2 are SGHRS and YFSETQ. As processed by the authors: From reference gene primer amplification, estimates of nucleated cell counts were derived. The repertoire was sequenced with immunoSEQ multiplex PCR; TCRdb's copy has only in-frame clones and lacks some. V and J calls plus clone size are reproduced from that table; the DNA served to infer D and trimming. This sample has roughly 68,000 clones, with nearly 90% found just once. The receptor's source is a man in his fifties or sixties with acute or convalescent COVID-19. The chain couples TRBV5-1 to TRBJ1-2; a weak D match, TRBD1 (5 bases). The sequencing input was peripheral blood. The CDR3 DNA is TGCGCCAGCAGCTTGGGGGGCACAGCCTTTAACTATGGCTACACCTTC. Translation: CASSLGGTAFNYGYTF.